The 27 T cell receptor beta chains below come from one sample, sequenced in a study of shared clonotypes between healthy human individuals. The repertoire was sequenced with immunoSEQ multiplex PCR; TCRdb's copy has only in-frame clones and lacks some. The repertoire consists of roughly 2,000,000 clones, with approximately 92% occurring once and the leading ten covering approximately 1.6%. Positively selected for CCR7, the CD45RO-negative cells used as naive CD8 cells excluded terminally differentiated effector memory CD45RA+ cells. Material: naive CD8+ T cells from PBMCs. These receptors all come from a man between 18 and 35 years old in good health. Some clones in this sample may be carry-over from other donors' samples.

This chain joins TRBV9 and TRBJ2-5; 12 nucleotides match TRBD2. The J segment lost 2 bases and the V segment lost 4 bases, leaving 6 bases of the junction unmatched. From germline, CDR1 is SGDLS and CDR2 YYNGEE. The CDR3 is made up of 16 amino acids. The CDR3 DNA reads TGTGCCAGCAGCACCGGACTAGCGGGATTACAAGAGACCCAGTACTTC. This encodes CASSTGLAGLQETQYF.

This clone was seen only once. This rearrangement joins TRBV6-5 to TRBJ2-2, with D hard to call. The V end was cut by 2 bases, the J end by 4 bases, with 5 bases between. This CDR3 comprises 13 residues. In germline, CDR1 is MNHEY, CDR2 SVGAGI. The CDR3 DNA is TGTGCCAGCAGTTACGCGGTCACCGGGGAGCTGTTTTTT. Protein sequence: CASSYAVTGELFF.

The sample holds one count of this clone. J is TRBJ2-5 and V is TRBV2, with 8 bases that match TRBD2. Per the germline V gene, CDR1 is SNHLY and CDR2 is FYNNEI. CDR3 length equals 14 residues. Unmatched junction bases numbered 11, after V lost 6 bases and J lost 8 bases. CDR3 nucleotides: TGTGCCAGCAGAAGACTAGCGAGACGGGAAACCCAGTACTTC. Translation: CASRRLARRETQYF.

The J gene is TRBJ2-7, the V gene TRBV9, with 9 bases matching TRBD2. The CDR3 runs 15 residues. Germline CDR1 is SGDLS and CDR2 is YYNGEE. Trimming at V came to 0 bases and at J to 6 bases, leaving 7 bases not matched to a gene. CDR3 sequence reads: CASSVDGGRGSEQYF. The CDR3 DNA sequence: TGTGCCAGCAGCGTAGATGGCGGGAGGGGAAGCGAGCAGTACTTC. The whole variable domain, filled in from reference TRBV9 and TRBJ2-7, reads DSGVTQTPKHLITATGQRVTLRCSPRSGDLSVYWYQQSLDQGLQFLIQYYNGEERAKGNILERFSAQQFPDLHSELNLSSLELGDSALYFCASSVDGGRGSEQYFGPGTRLTVT.

This clone was recorded once. This chain uses TRBV7-9 with TRBJ2-3; the D gene could be TRBD1 or TRBD2 (6 bases each). Deletions cut 5 bases from V and 4 bases from J, with 13 bases between. Germline CDR1 SEHNR, CDR2 FQNEAQ (reference sequence). This CDR3 is built from 14 residues. This chain's CDR3 is CASSRRDISDTQYF. Written as DNA, the CDR3 is TGTGCCAGCAGCCGGCGGGACATTTCAGATACGCAGTATTTT.

This chain connects TRBV4-2 to TRBJ2-5; 9 nucleotides align to TRBD2. This CDR3 has 19 amino acids. With 0 bases clipped from V and 1 base from J, the junction kept 12 bases outside the gene matches. The germline V gene encodes CDR1 LGHNA and CDR2 YNFKEQ. CDR3 amino acids: CASSQDGVELAGFQETQYF. In nucleotides, the CDR3 is TGTGCCAGCAGCCAAGATGGCGTGGAGCTAGCGGGGTTCCAAGAGACCCAGTACTTC.

DNA of the CDR3: TGTGCCAGCAGCCGAAACGGAAACACCATATATTTT. It codes for CASSRNGNTIYF. J is TRBJ1-3 and V is TRBV11-2; D is ambiguous. The V end was cut by 5 bases, the J end by 4 bases, with 6 bases between. Germline loops: CDR1 SGHAT, CDR2 FQNNGV. The CDR3 loop spans 12 amino acids. The variable domain in full, with the rest retrieved from reference TRBV11-2 and TRBJ1-3, is EAGVAQSPRYKIIEKRQSVAFWCNPISGHATLYWYQQILGQGPKLLIQFQNNGVVDDSQLPKDRFSAERLKGVDSTLKIQPAKLEDSAVYLCASSRNGNTIYFGEGSWLTVV.

In nucleotides, the CDR3 is TGTGCCAGCAGCCACAGGGAGGAAAAACTGTTTTTT. It encodes CASSHREEKLFF. The chain has TRBV13 and TRBJ1-4, with a weak D call TRBD1 (6 bases). Germline CDR1 and CDR2: PRHDT and FYEKMQ (reference sequence). V was pared by 5 bases and J by 8 bases, with 9 bases between. The CDR3 is 12 residues long.

The chain employs TRBV13 and TRBJ2-7; TRBD2 matches at 10 bases. Germline V lookup: CDR1 PRHDT, CDR2 FYEKMQ (reference sequence). The CDR3 is 16 residues long. Losses at the gene ends were 1 base for V and 0 bases for J; bases not matched to a gene: 3. DNA for the CDR3: TGTGCCAGCAGCTTAGTCCCTAGCGGGAGCTCCTACGAGCAGTACTTC. It specifies CASSLVPSGSSYEQYF.

The rearrangement links TRBV7-9 to TRBJ2-7; 7 positions agree with TRBD2. In germline, CDR1 is SEHNR, CDR2 FQNEAQ (reference sequence). After removal of 5 bases from V and 0 bases from J, the junction contained 13 bases not matched to a gene. The length of the CDR3 is 17 residues. CDR3 residues: CASSPPPSGPSSYEQYF. The CDR3 DNA reads TGTGCCAGCAGCCCCCCTCCTAGCGGACCGAGCTCCTACGAGCAGTACTTC.

J is TRBJ2-3 and V is TRBV28; D unclear. The CDR3 totals 12 residues. V was pared by 10 bases and J by 4 bases, with 12 bases between. The germline V gene has CDR1 MDHEN and CDR2 SYDVKM. CDR3 in amino acids: CATRRLSDTQYF. Written as DNA, the CDR3 is TGTGCCACCAGACGGCTATCAGATACGCAGTATTTT.

This chain uses TRBV6-6 with TRBJ2-7; 9 bases line up with TRBD2. The germline CDR1 and CDR2 sequences are MNHNY and SVGAGI (reference sequence). The V segment lost 1 base and the J segment 5 bases; nucleotides outside the gene matches: 6. This CDR3 has 15 amino acids. As DNA, the CDR3 is TGTGCCAGCAGTTACTGGCGGGAGGGCCGTAACGAGCAGTACTTC. This sequence encodes CASSYWREGRNEQYF.

This sequence joins TRBV5-1 and TRBJ2-3, with 15 nucleotides matching TRBD2. The V gene's germline CDR1 is SGHRS and CDR2 YFSETQ. The CDR3 sequence is 19 residues long. Losses at the gene ends were 4 bases for V and 2 bases for J; bases not matched to a gene: 11. CDR3 protein: CASSVGLAGGPRTTDTQYF. CDR3 nucleotide sequence: TGCGCCAGCAGCGTAGGACTAGCGGGAGGGCCACGGACCACAGATACGCAGTATTTT.

The count of this clone is one. This sequence joins TRBV7-9 and TRBJ1-2; no firm D call. V lost 1 base and J 6 bases, leaving 15 bases between the germline ends. CDR3 length: 15 amino acids. The germline gives CDR1 SEHNR, CDR2 FQNEAQ (reference sequence). The CDR3 DNA is TGTGCCAGCAGCTTAGTGGGCAGTGGGGAACATGGCTACACCTTC. Its translation: CASSLVGSGEHGYTF.

V is TRBV7-6 and J is TRBJ2-4; D possibly corresponds to TRBD2 (6 bases). Germline CDR1 is SGHVS and CDR2 is FNYEAQ. This CDR3 is built from 15 residues. V lost 1 base to trimming and J lost 1 base, with 8 bases between them. The CDR3 DNA is TGTGCCAGCAGCTTAGGGGGGGTGGCCAAAAACATTCAGTACTTC. Translating gives CASSLGGVAKNIQYF.

V usage is TRBV5-4 and J usage is TRBJ2-4; D is unclear. The CDR3 is 13 amino acids. CDR1 is SGHNT, CDR2 YYREEE, per germline (reference sequence). The ends were cut back, 9 bases at V and 6 bases at J, with 16 bases in the middle. CDR3 sequence (DNA): TGTGCCACAGCTTTTACCGGTGGAAACATTCAGTACTTC. Translating gives CATAFTGGNIQYF.

The chain joins TRBV10-3 to TRBJ2-6; 12 bases map to TRBD1. CDR1 ENHRY and CDR2 SYGVKD come from the germline V gene. The V and J ends lost 8 bases and 3 bases, in that order; junction bases with no gene match: 11. The CDR3 is 18 residues long. DNA of the CDR3: TGTGCCATCGCTATTGTTGGGACAGGGGGCTTTGGGGCCAACGTCCTGACTTTC. This encodes CAIAIVGTGGFGANVLTF.

In its sample, this clone was seen once. J is TRBJ2-7 and V is TRBV29-1; D possibly corresponds to TRBD1 (5 bases). This CDR3 spans 13 amino acids. V lost 3 bases to trimming and J lost 3 bases, with 12 bases between them. Germline loops: CDR1 SQVTM, CDR2 ANQGSEA. The CDR3, as DNA: TGCAGCGTTGACGCAGGGATGGGCTACGAGCAGTACTTC. It translates to CSVDAGMGYEQYF.

The sample holds one count of this clone. Other DNA variants within this sample encode the same CDR3. The rearrangement uses TRBV6-5 and TRBJ1-1; D is undetermined. This CDR3 contains 14 residues. CDR1 MNHEY and CDR2 SVGAGI come from the germline V gene. V lost 4 bases and J lost 1, with 10 bases in between. The CDR3 loop is CASSWRTGNTEAFF. For the CDR3, the DNA is TGTGCCAGCAGTTGGAGGACGGGGAACACTGAAGCTTTCTTT.

This clone was seen only once. The rearrangement uses TRBV28 and TRBJ1-1; 9 bases fit TRBD1. This CDR3 region has 14 residues. The V gene end was trimmed by 7 bases and the J gene end by 5 bases; junction bases not matched to a gene: 8. Per germline, CDR1 MDHEN and CDR2 SYDVKM. The CDR3 loop is CASTLQGARTEAFF. The CDR3 nucleotides read TGTGCCAGCACCTTACAGGGGGCGCGGACTGAAGCTTTCTTT.

This chain joins TRBV27 and TRBJ1-2; TRBD1 matches 7 bases. The trim removed 5 bases at V and 3 bases at J, leaving 15 bases unmatched. CDR3 length: 17 residues. The germline CDR1 and CDR2 sequences are MNHEY and SMNVEV (reference sequence). The CDR3, as DNA: TGTGCCAGCAGTGCCCAGGGGGGAGGCCTCGATTACTATGGCTACACCTTC. Translated: CASSAQGGGLDYYGYTF.

The chain employs TRBV2 and TRBJ2-2, with unresolved D. This CDR3 has 21 residues. The V end lost 1 base, the J end lost 2 bases, and 26 bases lay between the germline ends. Per germline, CDR1 SNHLY and CDR2 FYNNEI. In DNA form, the CDR3 reads TGTGCCAGCAGTGAAGAGGATCTTCACTCGCATTCACAGTTTAACACCGGGGAGCTGTTTTTT. Translating it yields CASSEEDLHSHSQFNTGELFF.

The CDR3 protein is CSARGGGNEQFF. The CDR3 nucleotides are TGCAGCGCCCGAGGGGGGGGCAATGAGCAGTTCTTC. The chain joins TRBV29-1 to TRBJ2-1, with D perhaps TRBD2 (7 bases). CDR1 SQVTM and CDR2 ANQGSEA come from the germline V gene. V lost 7 bases and J 6 bases, leaving 13 bases between the germline ends. The CDR3 has 12 amino acids.

The genes are TRBV27 and TRBJ2-7; D is unresolved. V gave up 0 bases and J gave up 7 bases, with 13 bases separating them. CDR3 length equals 14 residues. The germline gives CDR1 MNHEY, CDR2 SMNVEV (reference sequence). The CDR3: CASSLSPQLGEQYF. The CDR3 nucleotides read TGTGCCAGCAGTTTATCCCCCCAGTTGGGAGAGCAGTACTTC.

The chain has TRBV27 and TRBJ1-1, with D unresolved. CDR1 MNHEY and CDR2 SMNVEV come from the germline V gene (reference sequence). The CDR3 has 12 amino acids. V was clipped by 7 bases and J by 6 bases, with 12 bases between them. The chain's CDR3 is CASKFSGSEAFF. The CDR3 DNA follows: TGTGCCAGCAAGTTTAGTGGCTCTGAAGCTTTCTTT.

V usage is TRBV19 and J usage is TRBJ2-7, with 7 bases matching TRBD1. V lost 4 bases, J lost 5 bases, and 11 bases stayed unmatched. This CDR3 is 15 amino acids long. Germline lookup yields CDR1 LNHDA and CDR2 SQIVND (reference sequence). As DNA, the CDR3 is TGTGCCAGTAGTAGAAGGGGGCGCATTGGCGACGAGCAGTACTTC. The encoded protein is CASSRRGRIGDEQYF.

This sequence joins TRBV28 and TRBJ1-1; TRBD1 matches at 7 bases. The germline gives CDR1 MDHEN, CDR2 SYDVKM. CDR3 length: 15 residues. V gave up 3 bases and J gave up 5 bases; unmatched junction bases: 9. The CDR3 DNA reads as TGTGCCAGCAGTTTTTTTGCTCCAGGGGGGACTGAAGCTTTCTTT. Translated, it gives CASSFFAPGGTEAFF.